Below, 2 T cell receptor beta chains from the same sample are listed, as sequenced in a study of cytomegalovirus exposure and HLA in healthy donors. Produced via immunoSEQ multiplex PCR; TCRdb's table is partial and in-frame only. Here the sample spans about 220,000 clones, over 70% being singletons. Input material: PBMCs. These receptors were taken from a woman between 25 and 40 years old in good health and CMV-seropositive.

With respect to this clone: Compared with germline, one end of the junction differs, possibly owing to a read error. The chain uses TRBV7-9 and TRBJ2-3, with TRBD2 as a possible D gene (5 bases). CDR1 and CDR2 from the germline V gene are SEHNR and FQNEAQ (reference sequence). The CDR3 is 12 amino acids. Here the CDR3 DNA reads TGTGCCAGCAGCCTGACGGAGGATAGGTACCATTTT. Amino acids: CASSLTEDRYHF.

This sequence joins TRBV5-1 and TRBJ2-3; TRBD1 matches 10 bases. CDR3 size: 14 residues. Germline V gene lookup returns CDR1 SGHRS and CDR2 YFSETQ. J gave up 4 bases and V 4 bases, and 3 bases lay outside the gene matches. The CDR3 loop reads CASSPGTGADTQYF. For the CDR3, the DNA is TGCGCCAGCAGCCCCGGGACAGGGGCAGATACGCAGTATTTT.